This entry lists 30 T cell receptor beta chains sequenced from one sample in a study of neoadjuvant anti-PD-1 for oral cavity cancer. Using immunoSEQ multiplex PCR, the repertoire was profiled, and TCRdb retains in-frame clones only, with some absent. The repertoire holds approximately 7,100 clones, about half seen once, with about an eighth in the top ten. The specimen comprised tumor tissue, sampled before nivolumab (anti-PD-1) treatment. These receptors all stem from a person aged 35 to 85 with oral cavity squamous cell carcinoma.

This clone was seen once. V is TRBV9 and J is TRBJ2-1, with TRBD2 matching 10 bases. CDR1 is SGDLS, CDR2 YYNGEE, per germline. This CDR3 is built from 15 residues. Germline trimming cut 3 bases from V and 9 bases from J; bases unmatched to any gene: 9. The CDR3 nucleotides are TGTGCCAGCAGCGCCCAGCGGGAGGGCGTGAGTGAGCAGTTCTTC. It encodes CASSAQREGVSEQFF. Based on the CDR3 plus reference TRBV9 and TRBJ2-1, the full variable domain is DSGVTQTPKHLITATGQRVTLRCSPRSGDLSVYWYQQSLDQGLQFLIQYYNGEERAKGNILERFSAQQFPDLHSELNLSSLELGDSALYFCASSAQREGVSEQFFGPGTRLTVL.

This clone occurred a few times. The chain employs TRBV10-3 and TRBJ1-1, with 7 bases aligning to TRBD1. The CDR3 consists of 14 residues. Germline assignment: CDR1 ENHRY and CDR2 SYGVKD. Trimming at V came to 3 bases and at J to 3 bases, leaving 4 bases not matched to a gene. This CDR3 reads CAISEGQAYTEAFF. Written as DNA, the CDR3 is TGTGCCATCAGTGAAGGACAGGCGTACACTGAAGCTTTCTTT.

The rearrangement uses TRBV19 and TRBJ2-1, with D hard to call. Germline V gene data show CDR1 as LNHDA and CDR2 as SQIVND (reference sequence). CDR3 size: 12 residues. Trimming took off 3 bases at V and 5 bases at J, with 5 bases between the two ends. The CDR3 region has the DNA TGTGCCAGTAGTATTTACGACAATGAGCAGTTCTTC. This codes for CASSIYDNEQFF.

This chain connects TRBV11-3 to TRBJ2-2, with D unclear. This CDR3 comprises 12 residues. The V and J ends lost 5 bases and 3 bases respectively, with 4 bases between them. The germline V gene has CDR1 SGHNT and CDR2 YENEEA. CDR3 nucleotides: TGTGCCAGCAGCCTACACACCGGGGAGCTGTTTTTT. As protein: CASSLHTGELFF.

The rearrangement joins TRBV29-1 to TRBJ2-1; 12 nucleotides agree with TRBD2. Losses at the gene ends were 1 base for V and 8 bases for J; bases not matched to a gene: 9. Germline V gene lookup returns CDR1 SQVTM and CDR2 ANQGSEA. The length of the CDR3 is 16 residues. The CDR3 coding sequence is TGCAGCGTTGAAGGACTAGCGGGAGTGGCTATCGATGAGCAGTTCTTC. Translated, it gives CSVEGLAGVAIDEQFF.

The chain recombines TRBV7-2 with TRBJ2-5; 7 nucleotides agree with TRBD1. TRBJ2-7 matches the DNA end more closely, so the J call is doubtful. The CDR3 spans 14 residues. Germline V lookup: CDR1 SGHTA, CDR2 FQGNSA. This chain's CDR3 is CASSSPTGRTEQYF. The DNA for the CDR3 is TGTGCCAGCAGCTCCCCGACAGGGCGGACCGAGCAGTACTTC.

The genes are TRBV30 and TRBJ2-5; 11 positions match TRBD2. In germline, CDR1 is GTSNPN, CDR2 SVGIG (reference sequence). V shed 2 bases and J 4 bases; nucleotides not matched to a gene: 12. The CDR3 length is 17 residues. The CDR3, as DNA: TGTGCCTGGAGTAGGGGGACTAGCGGTACTCGGGGAGAGACCCAGTACTTC. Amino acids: CAWSRGTSGTRGETQYF.

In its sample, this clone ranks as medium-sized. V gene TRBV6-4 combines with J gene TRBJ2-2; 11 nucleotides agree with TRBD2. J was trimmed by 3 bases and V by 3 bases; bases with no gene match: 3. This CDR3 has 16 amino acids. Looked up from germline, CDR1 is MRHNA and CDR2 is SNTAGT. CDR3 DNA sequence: TGTGCCAGCAGTGAACTAGCGGGAGTCGACACCGGGGAGCTGTTTTTT. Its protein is CASSELAGVDTGELFF.

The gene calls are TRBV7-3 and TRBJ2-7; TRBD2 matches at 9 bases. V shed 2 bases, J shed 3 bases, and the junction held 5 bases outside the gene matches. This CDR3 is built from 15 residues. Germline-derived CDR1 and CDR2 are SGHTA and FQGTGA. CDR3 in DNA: TGTGCCAGCAGCTTACTTCCTAGCGGGAACTACGAGCAGTACTTC. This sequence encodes CASSLLPSGNYEQYF.

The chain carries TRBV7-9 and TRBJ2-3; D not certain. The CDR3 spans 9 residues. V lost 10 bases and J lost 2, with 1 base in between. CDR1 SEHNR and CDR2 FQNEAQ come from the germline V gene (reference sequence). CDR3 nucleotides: TGTGCCACCACAGATACGCAGTATTTT. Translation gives CATTDTQYF.

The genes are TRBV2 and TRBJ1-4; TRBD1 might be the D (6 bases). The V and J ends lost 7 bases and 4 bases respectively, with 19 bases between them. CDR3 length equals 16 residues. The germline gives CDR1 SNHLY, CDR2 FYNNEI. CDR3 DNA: TGTGCCAGCATGTGGCAGGCGGGGGCTCATAATGAAAAACTGTTTTTT. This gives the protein CASMWQAGAHNEKLFF.

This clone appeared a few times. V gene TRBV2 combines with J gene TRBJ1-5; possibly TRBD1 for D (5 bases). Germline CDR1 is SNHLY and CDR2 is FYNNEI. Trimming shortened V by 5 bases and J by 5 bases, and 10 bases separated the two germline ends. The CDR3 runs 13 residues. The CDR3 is CASSPGGYQPQHF. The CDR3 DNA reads TGTGCCAGCAGTCCCGGGGGTTATCAGCCCCAGCATTTT.

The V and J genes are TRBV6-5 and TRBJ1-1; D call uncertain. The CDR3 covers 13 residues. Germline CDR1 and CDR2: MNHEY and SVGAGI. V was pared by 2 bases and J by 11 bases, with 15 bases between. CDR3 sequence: CASSYGEGGAAFF. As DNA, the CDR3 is TGTGCCAGCAGTTACGGGGAGGGAGGCGCCGCTTTCTTT.

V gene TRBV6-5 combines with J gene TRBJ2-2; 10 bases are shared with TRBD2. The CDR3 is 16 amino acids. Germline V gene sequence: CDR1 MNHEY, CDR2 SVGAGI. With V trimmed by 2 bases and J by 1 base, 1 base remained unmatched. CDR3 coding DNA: TGTGCCAGCAGTTACGGACTAGCGGTGAACACCGGGGAGCTGTTTTTT. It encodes CASSYGLAVNTGELFF.

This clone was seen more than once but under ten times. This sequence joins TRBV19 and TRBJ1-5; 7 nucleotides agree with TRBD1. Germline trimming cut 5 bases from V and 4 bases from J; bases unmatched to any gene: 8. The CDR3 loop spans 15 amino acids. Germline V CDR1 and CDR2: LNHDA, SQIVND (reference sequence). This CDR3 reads CASSPRDSLNQPQHF. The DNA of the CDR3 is TGTGCCAGTAGTCCTCGGGACAGCCTAAATCAGCCCCAGCATTTT.

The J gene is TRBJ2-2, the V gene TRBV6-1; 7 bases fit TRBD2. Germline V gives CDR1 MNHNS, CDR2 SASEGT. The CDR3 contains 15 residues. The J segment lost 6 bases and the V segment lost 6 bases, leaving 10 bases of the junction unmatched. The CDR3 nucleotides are TGTGCCAGCAGGGGGTGGACTAGTGCATCCGGGGAGCTGTTTTTT. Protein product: CASRGWTSASGELFF.

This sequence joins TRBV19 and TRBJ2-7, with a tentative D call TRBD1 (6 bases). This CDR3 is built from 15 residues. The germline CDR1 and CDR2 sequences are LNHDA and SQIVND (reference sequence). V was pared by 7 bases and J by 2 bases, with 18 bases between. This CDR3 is CASKAQGQGTYEQYF. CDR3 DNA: TGTGCCAGTAAGGCCCAAGGGCAGGGGACCTACGAGCAGTACTTC. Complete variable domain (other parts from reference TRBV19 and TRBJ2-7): DGGITQSPKYLFRKEGQNVTLSCEQNLNHDAMYWYRQDPGQGLRLIYYSQIVNDFQKGDIAEGYSVSREKKESFPLTVTSAQKNPTAFYLCASKAQGQGTYEQYFGPGTRLTVT.

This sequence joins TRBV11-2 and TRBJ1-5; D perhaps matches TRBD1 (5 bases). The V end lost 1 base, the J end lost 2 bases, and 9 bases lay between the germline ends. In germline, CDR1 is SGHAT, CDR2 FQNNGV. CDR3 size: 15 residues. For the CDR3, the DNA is TGTGCCAGCAGCTTAGGAGGACATCGCAATCAGCCCCAGCATTTT. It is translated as CASSLGGHRNQPQHF.

CDR3 DNA sequence: TGTGCCAGCAGCTCGGACAGGGAGGACCTCTCTGGAAACACCATATATTTT. It translates to CASSSDREDLSGNTIYF. The chain carries TRBV7-9 and TRBJ1-3, with 8 nucleotides matching TRBD1. The CDR3 is 17 amino acids. V dropped 4 bases and J dropped 0; count of bases not matched to a gene: 8. From germline, CDR1 is SEHNR and CDR2 FQNEAQ (reference sequence).

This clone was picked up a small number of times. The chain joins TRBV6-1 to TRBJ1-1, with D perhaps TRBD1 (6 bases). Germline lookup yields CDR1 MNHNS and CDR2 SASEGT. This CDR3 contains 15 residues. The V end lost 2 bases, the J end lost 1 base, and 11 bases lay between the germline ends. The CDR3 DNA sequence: TGTGCCAGCAGTGAATGGGGGGCCTGGAACACTGAAGCTTTCTTT. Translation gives CASSEWGAWNTEAFF.

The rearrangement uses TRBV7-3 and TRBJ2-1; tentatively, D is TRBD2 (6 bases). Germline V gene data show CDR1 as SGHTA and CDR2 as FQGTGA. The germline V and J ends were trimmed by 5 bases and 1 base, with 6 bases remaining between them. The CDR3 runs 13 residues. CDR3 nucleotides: TGTGCCAGCAGCAGCGGGTCCTACAATGAGCAGTTCTTC. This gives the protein CASSSGSYNEQFF.

CDR3 residues: CASSFWTGNQLVDTQYF. CDR3 bases: TGCGCCAGCAGCTTTTGGACAGGGAATCAATTAGTAGATACGCAGTATTTT. This chain connects TRBV5-1 to TRBJ2-3; 8 bases are shared with TRBD1. The germline CDR1 and CDR2 sequences are SGHRS and YFSETQ. This CDR3 comprises 17 residues. After removal of 2 bases from V and 5 bases from J, the junction contained 13 bases not matched to a gene.

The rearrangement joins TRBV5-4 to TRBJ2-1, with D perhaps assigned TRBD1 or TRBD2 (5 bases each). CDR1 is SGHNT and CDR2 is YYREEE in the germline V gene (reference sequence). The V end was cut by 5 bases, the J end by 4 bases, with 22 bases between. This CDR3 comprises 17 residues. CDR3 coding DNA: TGTGCCAGCAGTCCTGACCCGGGGCGCGCGTTATACAATGAGCAGTTCTTC. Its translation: CASSPDPGRALYNEQFF.

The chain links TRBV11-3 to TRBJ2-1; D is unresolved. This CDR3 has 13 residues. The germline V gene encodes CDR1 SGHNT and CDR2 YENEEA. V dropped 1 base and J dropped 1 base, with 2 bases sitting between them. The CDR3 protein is CASSLGSYNEQFF. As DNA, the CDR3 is TGTGCCAGCAGCTTAGGATCCTACAATGAGCAGTTCTTC.

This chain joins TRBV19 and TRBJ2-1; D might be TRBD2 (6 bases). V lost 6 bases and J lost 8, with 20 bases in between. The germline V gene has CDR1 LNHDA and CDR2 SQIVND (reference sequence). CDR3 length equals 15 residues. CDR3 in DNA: TGTGCCAGTAGCCTCCGGGACTCCGGCGCCTATGAGCAGTTCTTC. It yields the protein CASSLRDSGAYEQFF.

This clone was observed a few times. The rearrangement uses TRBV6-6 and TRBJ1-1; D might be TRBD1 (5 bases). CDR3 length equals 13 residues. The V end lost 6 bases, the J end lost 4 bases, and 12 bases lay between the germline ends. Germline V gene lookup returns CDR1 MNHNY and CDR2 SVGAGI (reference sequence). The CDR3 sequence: CASRRGEGTEAFF. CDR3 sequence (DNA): TGTGCCAGCAGACGAGGGGAAGGCACTGAAGCTTTCTTT.

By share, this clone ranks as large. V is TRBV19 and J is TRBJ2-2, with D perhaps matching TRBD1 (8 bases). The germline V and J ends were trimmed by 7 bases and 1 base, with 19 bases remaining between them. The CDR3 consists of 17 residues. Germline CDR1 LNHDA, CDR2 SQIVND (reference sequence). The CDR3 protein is CASTRRGGQVNTGELFF. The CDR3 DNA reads TGTGCCAGTACTAGAAGGGGGGGACAGGTGAACACCGGGGAGCTGTTTTTT.

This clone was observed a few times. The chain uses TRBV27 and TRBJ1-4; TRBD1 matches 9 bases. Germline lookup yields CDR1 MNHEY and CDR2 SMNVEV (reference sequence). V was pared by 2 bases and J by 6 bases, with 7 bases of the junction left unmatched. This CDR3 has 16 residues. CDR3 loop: CASSLGLGQGDEKLFF. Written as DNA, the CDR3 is TGTGCCAGCAGTTTAGGTTTGGGACAGGGAGATGAAAAACTGTTTTTT.

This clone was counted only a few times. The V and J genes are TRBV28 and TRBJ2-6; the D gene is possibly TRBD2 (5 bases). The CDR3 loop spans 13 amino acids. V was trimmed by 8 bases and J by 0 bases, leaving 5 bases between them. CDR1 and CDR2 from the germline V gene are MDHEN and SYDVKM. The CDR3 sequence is CASEGSGANVLTF. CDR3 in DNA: TGTGCCAGCGAGGGCTCTGGGGCCAACGTCCTGACTTTC.

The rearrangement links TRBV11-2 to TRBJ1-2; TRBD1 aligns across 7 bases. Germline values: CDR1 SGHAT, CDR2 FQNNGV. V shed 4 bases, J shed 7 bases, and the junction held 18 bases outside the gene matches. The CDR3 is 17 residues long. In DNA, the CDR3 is TGTGCCAGCAGCTCCGGGACAGCCCCACTCTCAGTGGTTGGCTACACCTTC. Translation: CASSSGTAPLSVVGYTF.